A selection of T cell receptor beta chains follows, all from one sample in a study of cytotoxic CD8 clonotypes in ibrutinib-treated CLL. Libraries were prepared by immunoSEQ multiplex PCR; TCRdb keeps only in-frame clonotypes and omits some of them. The sample includes 160,000 or so clones, more than 75% of them seen just once. The sample consisted of PBMCs, taken after 12 months of ibrutinib treatment. These receptors all come from a human donor with chronic lymphocytic leukemia. CDR3s include the opening cysteine and the closing phenylalanine or tryptophan. The order of the fields is CDR3 DNA, CDR3 protein, V gene, J gene, D gene, clone size. The D gene is left open where the match is weak. Where a row states a size, it is once, few, many or the class of an expanded clone; other rows omit it.

DNA: TGTGCCAGCAGCCAAGAACGACACCCTGAAGCTTTCTTT
CDR3: CASSQERHPEAFF
V: TRBV4-2
J: TRBJ1-1
D: .
size: .

DNA: TGTGCCAGCGGGCCTGGTAGGAGGTTTAGCTATGGCTACACCTTC
CDR3: CASGPGRRFSYGYTF
V: TRBV19
J: TRBJ1-2
D: .
size: .

DNA: TGTGCCAGCAGTTCCTCCCGGGACGGTACCAAAAACATTCAGTACTTC
CDR3: CASSSSRDGTKNIQYF
V: TRBV6-5
J: TRBJ2-4
D: .
size: few

DNA: TGTGCCAGCAGTTCTCCCAAAGGGCCCACCTACGAGCAGTACTTC
CDR3: CASSSPKGPTYEQYF
V: TRBV5-4
J: TRBJ2-7
D: .
size: .

DNA: TGCAGTGCTATCGACAACAGGGTGTTTTTT
CDR3: CSAIDNRVFF
V: TRBV20-1
J: TRBJ1-4
D: .
size: .

DNA: TGTGCCAGCCTGAAGGTGGCGGGGGGGCGAGAGACCCAGTACTTC
CDR3: CASLKVAGGRETQYF
V: TRBV2
J: TRBJ2-5
D: TRBD2
size: once

DNA: TGCGCCAGCAGCTCGGGGGGCATGCGCGCTTATACAGATACGCAGTATTTT
CDR3: CASSSGGMRAYTDTQYF
V: TRBV5-1
J: TRBJ2-3
D: .
size: .

DNA: TGTGCCAGCAGCTTAGATTTGGTCCGGGCGGGGCAGTTCTTC
CDR3: CASSLDLVRAGQFF
V: TRBV11-2
J: TRBJ2-1
D: .
size: .

DNA: TGTGCCAGCCTTACCAGAAGGAATGAGCAGTTCTTC
CDR3: CASLTRRNEQFF
V: TRBV28
J: TRBJ2-1
D: .
size: once

DNA: TGTGCCAGCAGCTCCGATCGCGCTACCTCCTACGAGCAGTACTTC
CDR3: CASSSDRATSYEQYF
V: TRBV6-5
J: TRBJ2-7
D: .
size: .